The clone carrying this T cell receptor beta chain has just a few counts. The data belong to a study of T cells after yellow fever vaccination. From the 5' RACE reads, TCRdb called clonotypes with MiXCR, one entry per CDR3 protein. The sample shows some 390,000 distinct CDR3 sequences, 18% of them seen only once. V gave up 5 bases and J gave up 4 bases; unmatched junction bases: 8. The CDR3 has 14 residues. The germline V gene encodes CDR1 DFQATT and CDR2 SNEGSKA (reference sequence). The rearrangement joins TRBV20-1 to TRBJ1-1; 9 bases are a match to TRBD1. The input for sequencing was PBMCs, taken before the yellow fever booster vaccination. The receptor was derived from a man younger than 35 who received the YFV17D yellow fever vaccine. In DNA, the CDR3 is TGCAGTGCTGACCCGGGACAGGGTTTCACTGAAGCTTTCTTT. This codes for CSADPGQGFTEAFF.